This T cell receptor beta chain originates from a study of Graves' ophthalmopathy and Graves' hyperthyroidism. RNA transcripts yielded amplified TCR beta CDR3 regions. The authors performed first-round RT-PCR with HTBI primers and then a second-round multiplex PCR. Each CDR3 protein gets one entry after TCRdb re-called the multiplex PCR reads with MiXCR. The sample lists 400,000 to 450,000 distinct CDR3 sequences; over 20% were seen once. The CDR3 spans 12 residues. In germline, CDR1 is SGHRS, CDR2 YFSETQ. The V gene end was trimmed by 3 bases and the J gene end by 7 bases; junction bases not matched to a gene: 2.

The chain recombines TRBV5-1 with TRBJ1-2; 8 bases match TRBD1. The clonotype comes from a woman younger than 35 with stable Graves' hyperthyroidism. The material sequenced was peripheral blood. The CDR3 sequence is CASSSDRVGYTF. The DNA for the CDR3 is TGCGCCAGCAGCTCGGACAGGGTTGGCTACACCTTC.